This TCR beta chain was captured in a study of T cell responses to AZD1222 COVID-19 vaccine. On the study more broadly: Second doses were pooled across both intervals (about 4 or about 12 weeks). Study-wide results and caveats: Clonal diversity was possibly underestimated, and the donors were mostly white British, with more females. Spike was spanned by vaccine-associated CD4 TCRs, with dominance at 160-218 and 743-854. At baseline, seropositivity was found in only six or seven AZD1222 recipients.

Only in-frame clones appear in the TCRdb table, and some are missing; sequencing was by immunoSEQ multiplex PCR. The table shows 100,000 or so clones, with more than 70% occurring only once. Unmatched junction bases numbered 16, after V lost 5 bases and J lost 7 bases. The CDR3 extends over 18 amino acids. Germline V gene lookup returns CDR1 MNHEY and CDR2 SMNVEV (reference sequence). On this clone: Antigen unknown.

The sample here was peripheral blood, taken on day 0 of AZD1222 vaccination. The TCR comes from an adult in good health. V and J are TRBV27 and TRBJ2-1; TRBD2 matches 11 bases. This CDR3 is CASSRLPIAGGPNNEQFF. CDR3 DNA: TGTGCCAGCAGTCGTCTTCCTATAGCGGGAGGGCCTAATAATGAGCAGTTCTTC.